The source of this T cell receptor beta chain is a study of shared clonotypes between healthy human individuals. The naive CD8 subset, CD45RO-negative cells positively selected for CCR7, excluded terminally differentiated effector memory CD45RA+ cells. The germline gives CDR1 MDHEN, CDR2 SYDVKM. V shed 3 bases and J 7 bases; nucleotides not matched to a gene: 4. The CDR3 length is 13 residues. Sequenced by immunoSEQ multiplex PCR; TCRdb stores in-frame clones only, minus some. The sample includes roughly 2 million clones, about 95% seen only once; the top ten take about 1.1%. The sequencing input was naive CD8+ T cells sorted from blood. This clonotype originated in a man aged 18-30 years in good health. The V call is TRBV28, the J call TRBJ2-7; 9 bases align to TRBD1. The CDR3 protein is CASSLLQGAEQYF. CDR3 sequence (DNA): TGTGCCAGCAGTTTGCTACAGGGGGCAGAGCAGTACTTC.